The 13 T cell receptor beta chains presented below share a single source sample, sequenced in a study of identical twins. A single record per CDR3 protein comes from TCRdb applying MiXCR to the 5' RACE reads. The data show around 510,000 distinct CDR3 sequences, with roughly an eighth seen just once and 0.8% to 1% held by the top ten. The same specimen was also included in a second study, on yellow fever vaccine responses in identical twins.

The sample consisted of CD4+ T cells sorted from blood. These TCRs come from a woman younger than 35 in good health.

Ten or more counts support this clonotype. In DNA form, the CDR3 reads TGCGCCAGCAGCTTGTCGTCCGGTGATGAAAAACTGTTTTTT. Translation: CASSLSSGDEKLFF. The gene calls are TRBV5-1 and TRBJ1-4; D gene ambiguous. This CDR3 has 14 amino acids. Germline values: CDR1 SGHRS, CDR2 YFSETQ. The V end lost 1 base, the J end lost 6 bases, and 10 bases lay between the germline ends.

This clonotype was counted ten times or more. The chain combines TRBV5-1 with TRBJ2-7; D not resolved. The CDR3 runs 14 residues. Germline assignment: CDR1 SGHRS and CDR2 YFSETQ. Trimming removed 5 bases at V and 0 bases at J, with 12 bases between. The CDR3 bases are TGCGCCAGCAGTGGGATCGGAAGCTCCTACGAGCAGTACTTC. It translates to CASSGIGSSYEQYF.

The rearrangement uses TRBV7-2 and TRBJ2-1; 14 bases map to TRBD2. V shed 1 base and J 9 bases; nucleotides not matched to a gene: 5. The CDR3 runs to 16 residues. Germline assignment: CDR1 SGHTA and CDR2 FQGNSA. The CDR3 sequence is CASSLEGLAGEREQFF. The CDR3, as DNA: TGTGCCAGCAGCTTAGAGGGACTAGCGGGAGAACGTGAGCAGTTCTTC. Complete variable domain (other parts from reference TRBV7-2 and TRBJ2-1): GAGVSQSPSNKVTEKGKDVELRCDPISGHTALYWYRQSLGQGLEFLIYFQGNSAPDKSGLPSDRFSAERTGGSVSTLTIQRTQQEDSAVYLCASSLEGLAGEREQFFGPGTRLTVL.

This clonotype was recorded many times. The chain couples TRBV5-1 to TRBJ2-7; 9 bases map to TRBD1. This CDR3 has 14 amino acids. Germline V gene data show CDR1 as SGHRS and CDR2 as YFSETQ. The junction had 8 bases not matched to a gene; V was cut back by 4 bases and J by 6 bases. The CDR3, as DNA: TGCGCCAGCAGCCTCGTGGGACAGGGAGCCGAGCAGTACTTC. Translating it yields CASSLVGQGAEQYF. The full variable domain, with the rest looked up from reference TRBV5-1 and TRBJ2-7, is KAGVTQTPRYLIKTRGQQVTLSCSPISGHRSVSWYQQTPGQGLQFLFEYFSETQRNKGNFPGRFSGRQFSNSRSEMNVSTLELGDSALYLCASSLVGQGAEQYFGPGTRLTVT.

The V gene is TRBV18, the J gene TRBJ1-1; no definite D call. CDR1 and CDR2 from the germline V gene are KGHSH and LQKENI. CDR3 length: 11 amino acids. Trimming took 1 base from V and 7 from J, leaving 4 bases between them. CDR3 sequence (DNA): TGTGCCAGCTCACCACTCGATGAAGCTTTCTTT. Protein sequence: CASSPLDEAFF.

This clonotype has ten or more counts. The V gene is TRBV10-3, the J gene TRBJ1-5, with D possibly matching TRBD1 (5 bases). V gave up 6 bases and J gave up 1 base, with 10 bases separating them. This CDR3 is 14 amino acids long. Per the germline V gene, CDR1 is ENHRY and CDR2 is SYGVKD. The CDR3: CAISIRDSNQPQHF. The CDR3 nucleotides are TGTGCCATCAGCATCCGGGACAGCAATCAGCCCCAGCATTTT.

This clonotype was recorded at least ten times. This sequence joins TRBV5-1 and TRBJ2-1; TRBD2 aligns across 7 bases. This CDR3 comprises 15 residues. The germline V gene encodes CDR1 SGHRS and CDR2 YFSETQ. The V segment lost 1 base and the J segment 0 bases; nucleotides outside the gene matches: 1. CDR3 in amino acids: CASSLRGDSYNEQFF. CDR3 DNA: TGCGCCAGCAGCTTGCGGGGGGACTCCTACAATGAGCAGTTCTTC.

The CDR3 nucleotides are TGTGCCAGCAGCCAAGATATGACGGCCTCCTACAATGAGCAGTTCTTC. This codes for CASSQDMTASYNEQFF. This chain connects TRBV14 to TRBJ2-1; no definite D call. V gave up 0 bases and J gave up 0 bases, with 9 bases separating them. Germline CDR1 and CDR2: SGHDN and FVKESK. This CDR3 has 16 amino acids. The variable domain in full, completed from reference TRBV14 and TRBJ2-1, reads EAGVTQFPSHSVIEKGQTVTLRCDPISGHDNLYWYRRVMGKEIKFLLHFVKESKQDESGMPNNRFLAERTGGTYSTLKVQPAELEDSGVYFCASSQDMTASYNEQFFGPGTRLTVL.

This CDR3 is CASSLSLGSSYNEQFF. The CDR3 nucleotides are TGCGCCAGCAGCTTGTCTTTGGGGAGCTCCTACAATGAGCAGTTCTTC. The chain is built from TRBV5-1 and TRBJ2-1; D possibly corresponds to TRBD2 (5 bases). Germline lookup yields CDR1 SGHRS and CDR2 YFSETQ. The CDR3 runs 16 residues. Trimming stripped 1 base from V and 0 bases from J, with 11 bases between.

This clonotype was found a few times. The chain joins TRBV20-1 to TRBJ2-3; 7 nucleotides line up with TRBD1. J lost 5 bases, V lost 6 bases, and 8 bases had no gene match. Germline loops: CDR1 DFQATT, CDR2 SNEGSKA (reference sequence). The CDR3 is 13 amino acids. Here the CDR3 DNA reads TGCAGTGCAAAGGGACAGAGGAAAGATACGCAGTATTTT. Its protein product is CSAKGQRKDTQYF.

This clonotype was seen many times. V gene TRBV11-2 combines with J gene TRBJ2-1; D unclear. Germline assignment: CDR1 SGHAT and CDR2 FQNNGV. The CDR3 has 15 amino acids. Trimming removed 1 base at V and 5 bases at J, with 12 bases between. This chain's CDR3 is CASSLVSVVHNEQFF. The CDR3 coding sequence is TGTGCCAGCAGCTTAGTTTCAGTCGTCCACAATGAGCAGTTCTTC. Combining the CDR3 with reference TRBV11-2 and TRBJ2-1 gives the whole variable domain EAGVAQSPRYKIIEKRQSVAFWCNPISGHATLYWYQQILGQGPKLLIQFQNNGVVDDSQLPKDRFSAERLKGVDSTLKIQPAKLEDSAVYLCASSLVSVVHNEQFFGPGTRLTVL.

In its sample, this clonotype was seen a few times. This chain links TRBV7-2 with TRBJ2-7; 12 nucleotides align to TRBD2. V was clipped by 4 bases and J by 6 bases; unmatched bases: 10. Germline V gene lookup returns CDR1 SGHTA and CDR2 FQGNSA. This CDR3 contains 16 residues. CDR3 nucleotide sequence: TGTGCCAGCAGCTGGACTAGCGGGACACCCCGGAGCGAGCAGTACTTC. It yields the protein CASSWTSGTPRSEQYF.

This clonotype was detected ten times or more. The chain is built from TRBV28 and TRBJ1-4, with D perhaps matching TRBD1 (6 bases). Trimming took 5 bases from V and 4 from J, leaving 11 bases between them. Germline V gene sequence: CDR1 MDHEN, CDR2 SYDVKM. The CDR3 extends over 14 amino acids. CDR3 in DNA: TGTGCCAGCAGTCGGACAGTGGTTAATGAAAAACTGTTTTTT. It yields the protein CASSRTVVNEKLFF.